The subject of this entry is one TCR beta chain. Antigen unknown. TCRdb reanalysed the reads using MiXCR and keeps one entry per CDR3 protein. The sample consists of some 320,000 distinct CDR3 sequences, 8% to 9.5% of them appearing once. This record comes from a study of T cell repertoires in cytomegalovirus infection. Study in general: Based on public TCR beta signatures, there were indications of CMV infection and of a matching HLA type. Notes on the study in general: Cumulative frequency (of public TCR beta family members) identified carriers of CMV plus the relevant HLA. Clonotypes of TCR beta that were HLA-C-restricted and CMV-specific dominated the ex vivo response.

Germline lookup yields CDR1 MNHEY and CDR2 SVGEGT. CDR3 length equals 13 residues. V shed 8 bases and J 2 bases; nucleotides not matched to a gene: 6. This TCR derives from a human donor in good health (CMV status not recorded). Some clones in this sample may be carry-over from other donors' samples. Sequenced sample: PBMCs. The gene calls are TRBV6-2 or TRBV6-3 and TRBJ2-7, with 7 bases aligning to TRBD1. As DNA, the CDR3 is TGTGCCAGCGTACAGGGGACCCCCTACGAGCAGTACTTC. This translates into CASVQGTPYEQYF.